The entry below gives a single T cell receptor beta chain sequence along with its context. Antigen: not known. The treatment here: oral pan-JAK inhibitor, 5-10 mg twice daily. V was trimmed by 1 base and J by 3 bases, leaving 4 bases between them. Per the germline V gene, CDR1 is SGHDN and CDR2 is FVKESK. The CDR3 consists of 12 residues. The sample belongs to a study of CD8+ T cells in alopecia areata. Across the study: The share of scalp area affected provided the severity score for treated patients.

The study, taken as a whole, reports: An increase in clonality over normal scalp was evident in lesional scalp, especially alopecia totalis/universalis. Sharing of TCR sequences between patients (possibly for HLA-related reasons) was less clear than in mice.

After isolation, RNA underwent reverse transcription to generate cDNA as the sequencing template. Assay: immunoSEQ multiplex PCR; the TCRdb copy retains only in-frame clones and omits some. The repertoire holds 150,000 to 200,000 clones, with less than 70% as singletons. This specimen consisted of CD4+ T cells sorted from blood, obtained around week 50, from a patient treated with tofacitinib. The clonotype comes from a human donor with alopecia areata. V and J are TRBV14 and TRBJ2-7; D remains unclear. The CDR3 DNA reads as TGTGCCAGCAGCCAAGTCCACTACGAGCAGTACTTC. Translated, it gives CASSQVHYEQYF.